Here is one T cell receptor (beta chain) with its context. Per the study methods: Nucleated cell counts were estimated from reference gene primer amplification. The repertoire was sequenced with immunoSEQ multiplex PCR; TCRdb's copy has only in-frame clones and lacks some. That table supplies the V and J calls and clone size; D and trimming were determined from the DNA. The table lists 200,000 or so clones, 80% to 85% of them singletons, with over 6.5% in the top ten. The data derive from a study of blood T cell repertoires in COVID-19. Germline V gene data show CDR1 as GTSNPN and CDR2 as SVGIG (reference sequence). The CDR3 covers 12 residues. Deletions cut 5 bases from V and 2 bases from J, with 7 bases between.

The rearrangement joins TRBV30 to TRBJ1-5; D ambiguous. The clonotype originates from a man between 40 and 49 years old who had recovered from COVID-19. Source material: PBMCs or T cells enriched from blood (not recorded which). The CDR3 DNA sequence: TGTGCCTGGGACGGGGGCAATCAGCCCCAGCATTTT. It encodes CAWDGGNQPQHF.